This T cell receptor beta chain was recorded in a study of blood T cell repertoires in COVID-19. This CDR3 region has 14 residues. Germline lookup yields CDR1 MDHEN and CDR2 SYDVKM. The trim removed 7 bases at V and 1 base at J, leaving 2 bases unmatched. Generated by immunoSEQ multiplex PCR, the TCRdb table keeps only in-frame clones and is missing some. The data contain under 250,000 clones, 82% of them singletons. Sample: peripheral blood. The source of this sequence is a woman older than 75 with acute or convalescent COVID-19. The rearrangement links TRBV28 to TRBJ2-1, with TRBD1 matching over 9 bases. CDR3 residues: CASKGQGSYNEQFF. CDR3 coding DNA: TGTGCCAGCAAGGGACAGGGTTCCTACAATGAGCAGTTCTTC.